The present TCR beta chain was sequenced within a study of technical replicates of blood from a handful of donors. Profiled with immunoSEQ multiplex PCR; TCRdb holds only in-frame clones, not every one. The profile shows 35,000 to 50,000 clones, almost 97% of them singletons. Trimming took 1 base from V and 6 from J, leaving 20 bases between them. This CDR3 is built from 17 residues. Germline V gene lookup returns CDR1 SNHLY and CDR2 FYNNEI. This receptor was identified in a human donor in good health. Sequencing input: T cells isolated from PBMCs. This chain uses TRBV2 with TRBJ2-3; D gene unclear. As DNA, the CDR3 is TGTGCCAGCAGTGAAGTGGGCGCGTTACAATTTTCGGATACGCAGTATTTT. Translation gives CASSEVGALQFSDTQYF.